This T cell receptor (beta chain) was captured by sequencing in a study of CD8+ T cells in alopecia areata (dated by TCRdb to about 2018). About the full investigation: The treated patients, all with moderate-to-severe alopecia areata, were enrolled in an open-label pilot trial of oral tofacitinib given at 5 to 10 mg twice daily. TCRbeta CDR3 regions were amplified by immunoSEQ multiplex PCR using 35 Vbeta forward and 13 Jbeta reverse primers. The SALT score, which quantifies the percentage of affected scalp surface area, was used to measure disease severity in treated patients. RNA came from the PAXgene miRNA kit for fixed scalp, the miRNeasy kit for PBMCs, and the RNeasy kit for mouse skin. High-throughput TCRbeta sequencing was used to examine T cell clonal expansion in alopecia areata in both the C3H/HeJ mouse model and human patients. Scalp tissue and sorted CD4+ and CD8+ peripheral blood T cells from patchy and totalis/universalis alopecia areata patients and from healthy controls were covered by human TCRbeta sequencing. Tofacitinib was given for 6 to 18 months, followed by 6 months of follow-up off drug to assess delayed response and recurrence. Tofacitinib-treated patients had biopsies at baseline and at 4 and 24 weeks of treatment, with a later scalp biopsy in several patients. Scalp clonality was compared among normal scalp (n=4), patchy alopecia areata scalp (n=8), and alopecia totalis/universalis scalp (n=8).

The method was the immunoSEQ multiplex PCR assay. To provide template for TCR sequencing, every sample had RNA extracted and reverse transcribed into cDNA. First-strand cDNA was synthesized with SuperScript III using a 2:1 mix of oligo-dT and random hexamers. Amplification bias was assessed with a synthetic immune receptor repertoire, and residual bias was removed computationally. On the authors' methods: Raw reads were preprocessed to remove errors, and CDR3 was defined by IMGT conventions from the conserved cysteine to phenylalanine. Clonality was calculated as 1 minus Shannon entropy normalized by log2 of the number of productive unique TCRs. Scalp TCRbeta sequences were cross-referenced with sorted blood CD4 and CD8 repertoires so that the CD4 or CD8 identity of scalp clones could be inferred. TCRdb carries this immuneACCESS record with in-frame sequences only. Its versions omit some clonotypes, under half of them owing to an unresolved V gene in the studies checked, with the rest unexplained. The V and J calls and clone size come from that table; D and trimming were worked out from the DNA. Here the sample has 250,000 to 300,000 clones; roughly 64% occur a single time. Together, the top ten hold around 1.7% of the sample.

Overall results and qualifications from the work: Shared TCR sequences between patients were less evident than in mice, which may be partly attributable to HLA diversity in the patient population. During tofacitinib treatment, many expanded lesional clones remained in scalp and blood, and this persistence may partly explain relapse after treatment is stopped. Lesional scalp, especially in alopecia totalis/universalis, showed higher clonality and more expanded CD8+ clones than normal scalp, suggesting antigenic drive. Scalp TCR repertoire analysis is complicated because resident alphabeta T cells in normal human skin are also sequenced, whereas mouse skin is dominated by gammadelta T cells. Tofacitinib significantly decreased scalp clonality and the number of expanded CD8+ clones among the top 100 scalp clones. The treated cohort was small, with a single nonresponder, so links between baseline CD8+ expansion and response need larger studies.

CDR1 and CDR2 are read off the germline V gene as SGHTA and FQGNSA. V lost 1 base and J lost 1 base; the stretch between them is 5 bases long. The CDR3 holds 14 amino acids from the cysteine to the phenylalanine. Only CDR3 DNA is held: 42 bases, read in frame from base 1. This clone has only a few counts. Its antigen is not yet known. No much larger clonotype is one base removed from it; base qualities were not supplied. The meaning of the sample's time point label: less than 30 weeks on oral tofacitinib. The intended sense of this specimen's treatment or condition label: oral pan-JAK inhibitor, 5-10 mg twice daily. Lesional scalp punch biopsies and peripheral blood were collected from alopecia areata patients. PBMCs were isolated by density centrifugation and stained for CD3, CD4 and CD8, after which CD4+ and CD8+ T cells were sorted on a FACSAria.

The chain joins TRBV7-2 to TRBJ1-5; no confident D gene assignment can be made. The source of this sequence is a human donor with alopecia areata. The starting material was CD4+ T cells sorted from blood, obtained at week 24, from a patient treated with tofacitinib. The nucleotide sequence is given as TGTGCCAGCAGCTTAGTTGTAAGCAATCAGCCCCAGCATTTT. Translated, it reads CASSLVVSNQPQHF.